These T cell receptor beta chains were read from a single sample in a study of identical twins. TCRdb re-derived calls from the 5' RACE reads in MiXCR, one entry per CDR3 protein. The sample holds about 520,000 distinct CDR3 sequences, less than 25% seen once. These data also formed part of another study, on T cells expressing NK-cell markers.

The sequencing sample was made of CD4+ T cells sorted from blood. The source of these receptors is a woman younger than 35 in good health. Both conserved end residues are part of each CDR3. Each record gives: D gene, CDR3 length, V gene, J gene, clone size, CDR3 DNA, CDR3 protein. A D gene is named only where the DNA matches it firmly. Size values are once, few and many counts, or a class for expanded clones, and some rows have none.

d_call: NA; cdr3_length: 14; v_call: TRBV7-2; j_call: TRBJ1-2; clone_size: NA; cdr3_nt: TGTGCCAGCAGCTCGGTGGGGACGGCCTATGGCTACACCTTC; cdr3_aa: CASSSVGTAYGYTF
d_call: NA; cdr3_length: 14; v_call: TRBV6-2/TRBV6-3; j_call: TRBJ2-5; clone_size: NA; cdr3_nt: TGTGCCAGCAGTTACACGGGATTCCCGGCGGCCCAGTACTTC; cdr3_aa: CASSYTGFPAAQYF
d_call: TRBD2; cdr3_length: 15; v_call: TRBV20-1; j_call: TRBJ2-5; clone_size: NA; cdr3_nt: TGCAGTGCAAGCGGGGGGGCTGACTACCAAGAGACCCAGTACTTC; cdr3_aa: CSASGGADYQETQYF
d_call: NA; cdr3_length: 16; v_call: TRBV20-1; j_call: TRBJ1-5; clone_size: NA; cdr3_nt: TGCAGTGCTAGAGATCTTCAGGGTTATAGCAATCAGCCCCAGCATTTT; cdr3_aa: CSARDLQGYSNQPQHF
d_call: NA; cdr3_length: 12; v_call: TRBV20-1; j_call: TRBJ1-1; clone_size: few; cdr3_nt: TGCAGTGCTAACAGGTGGGGCACTGAAGCTTTCTTT; cdr3_aa: CSANRWGTEAFF
d_call: NA; cdr3_length: 16; v_call: TRBV6-1; j_call: TRBJ2-7; clone_size: few; cdr3_nt: TGTGCCAGCAGCAACCTCGGGACGAGCCTTACCTACGAGCAGTACTTC; cdr3_aa: CASSNLGTSLTYEQYF
d_call: NA; cdr3_length: 14; v_call: TRBV9; j_call: TRBJ2-3; clone_size: NA; cdr3_nt: TGTGCCAGCACCCGACGGCTTAGCACAGATACGCAGTATTTT; cdr3_aa: CASTRRLSTDTQYF
d_call: NA; cdr3_length: 14; v_call: TRBV4-2; j_call: TRBJ2-1; clone_size: few; cdr3_nt: TGTGCCAGCAGCCAAGAGGGCAGGGGCCATGAGCAGTTCTTC; cdr3_aa: CASSQEGRGHEQFF
d_call: NA; cdr3_length: 13; v_call: TRBV5-5; j_call: TRBJ1-2; clone_size: NA; cdr3_nt: TGTGCCAGCAGCTTGAATGGGGCGGGAGGCTACACCTTC; cdr3_aa: CASSLNGAGGYTF
d_call: TRBD1; cdr3_length: 15; v_call: TRBV4-1; j_call: TRBJ2-5; clone_size: NA; cdr3_nt: TGCGCCAGCAGCCAAGGGACAGGGAGCCGAGAGACCCAGTACTTC; cdr3_aa: CASSQGTGSRETQYF
d_call: NA; cdr3_length: 13; v_call: TRBV7-2; j_call: TRBJ2-1; clone_size: few; cdr3_nt: TGTGCCAGCAGCTTAGCGCTGCGGAATGAGCAGTTCTTC; cdr3_aa: CASSLALRNEQFF
d_call: TRBD1; cdr3_length: 16; v_call: TRBV2; j_call: TRBJ2-6; clone_size: NA; cdr3_nt: TGTGCCAGCAGGAGACAGGGGGGATCTGGGGCCAACGTCCTGACTTTC; cdr3_aa: CASRRQGGSGANVLTF
d_call: NA; cdr3_length: 15; v_call: TRBV19; j_call: TRBJ2-7; clone_size: NA; cdr3_nt: TGTGCCAGTAGCAGCGCCCATGGACAGCTATACGAGCAGTACTTC; cdr3_aa: CASSSAHGQLYEQYF
d_call: NA; cdr3_length: 14; v_call: TRBV27; j_call: TRBJ1-2; clone_size: NA; cdr3_nt: TGTGCCAGCAGGGGGGCTGTTTCAGGCTATGGCTACACCTTC; cdr3_aa: CASRGAVSGYGYTF
d_call: NA; cdr3_length: 14; v_call: TRBV20-1; j_call: TRBJ2-1; clone_size: few; cdr3_nt: TGCAGTGCACTTTACAGGAGCTCCTACAATGAGCAGTTCTTC; cdr3_aa: CSALYRSSYNEQFF
d_call: TRBD1; cdr3_length: 13; v_call: TRBV20-1; j_call: TRBJ1-6; clone_size: few; cdr3_nt: TGCAGTGCCCGGGACAGGGGTAATTCACCCCTCCACTTT; cdr3_aa: CSARDRGNSPLHF
d_call: TRBD2; cdr3_length: 15; v_call: TRBV4-3; j_call: TRBJ2-7; clone_size: NA; cdr3_nt: TGCGCCAGCAGCCGGGGAGGGAGGGTTAGGGACGAGCAGTACTTC; cdr3_aa: CASSRGGRVRDEQYF
d_call: TRBD1; cdr3_length: 16; v_call: TRBV4-3; j_call: TRBJ1-4; clone_size: NA; cdr3_nt: TGCGCCAGCAGCCAAGCGCTGACAGGGGGGGCTGAAAAACTGTTTTTT; cdr3_aa: CASSQALTGGAEKLFF
d_call: TRBD2; cdr3_length: 15; v_call: TRBV12-3/TRBV12-4; j_call: TRBJ2-1; clone_size: few; cdr3_nt: TGTGCCAGCAGTTTGGGCGGGAGGGCCGCCAATGAGCAGTTCTTC; cdr3_aa: CASSLGGRAANEQFF
d_call: TRBD2; cdr3_length: 15; v_call: TRBV10-3; j_call: TRBJ2-3; clone_size: NA; cdr3_nt: TGTGCCATCAGCCGACTAGCGGGGCGCACAGATACGCAGTATTTT; cdr3_aa: CAISRLAGRTDTQYF
d_call: NA; cdr3_length: 13; v_call: TRBV7-2; j_call: TRBJ1-5; clone_size: many; cdr3_nt: TGTGCCAGCAGCTTAGATCGGAATCAGCCCCAGCATTTT; cdr3_aa: CASSLDRNQPQHF
d_call: TRBD2; cdr3_length: 15; v_call: TRBV5-4; j_call: TRBJ2-5; clone_size: NA; cdr3_nt: TGTGCCAGCAGCTTGAAGCGGGGAAGAGATGAGACCCAGTACTTC; cdr3_aa: CASSLKRGRDETQYF
d_call: NA; cdr3_length: 15; v_call: TRBV10-3; j_call: TRBJ1-2; clone_size: many; cdr3_nt: TGTGCCATCAGTCTTCAGGACAGCCCTAACTATGGCTACACCTTC; cdr3_aa: CAISLQDSPNYGYTF
d_call: TRBD2; cdr3_length: 13; v_call: TRBV20-1; j_call: TRBJ2-7; clone_size: NA; cdr3_nt: TGCAGTGCTAGACTAGCGGGGGTCGCCGAGCAGTACTTC; cdr3_aa: CSARLAGVAEQYF
d_call: NA; cdr3_length: 15; v_call: TRBV10-2; j_call: TRBJ1-5; clone_size: many; cdr3_nt: TGCGCCAGCAGTGGAAAGACACGAGGTTCTCAGCCCCAGCATTTT; cdr3_aa: CASSGKTRGSQPQHF
d_call: TRBD1; cdr3_length: 15; v_call: TRBV4-2; j_call: TRBJ1-5; clone_size: NA; cdr3_nt: TGTGCCAGCAGCCCCACGGACAGGTCGATCAGACCCCAGCATTTT; cdr3_aa: CASSPTDRSIRPQHF
d_call: NA; cdr3_length: 13; v_call: TRBV4-2; j_call: TRBJ2-7; clone_size: NA; cdr3_nt: TGTGCCAGCAGCCGCCCGGGCGATTACGAGCAGTACTTC; cdr3_aa: CASSRPGDYEQYF
d_call: NA; cdr3_length: 14; v_call: TRBV27; j_call: TRBJ1-1; clone_size: NA; cdr3_nt: TGTGCCAGCAGTCCACGGGGCTCGGGGGCTGAAGCTTTCTTT; cdr3_aa: CASSPRGSGAEAFF
d_call: NA; cdr3_length: 12; v_call: TRBV6-2/TRBV6-3; j_call: TRBJ2-3; clone_size: NA; cdr3_nt: TGTGCCAGCAGTCGGGTCGGAGATACGCAGTATTTT; cdr3_aa: CASSRVGDTQYF
d_call: TRBD2; cdr3_length: 14; v_call: TRBV15; j_call: TRBJ2-1; clone_size: many; cdr3_nt: TGTGCCACCAGCACGGGACTAGTGGAAGATGAGCAGTTCTTC; cdr3_aa: CATSTGLVEDEQFF
d_call: TRBD1; cdr3_length: 16; v_call: TRBV6-2/TRBV6-3; j_call: TRBJ2-2; clone_size: many; cdr3_nt: TGTGCCAGCAGGCCTCCACGAACAGGGGACACCGGGGAGCTGTTTTTT; cdr3_aa: CASRPPRTGDTGELFF
d_call: NA; cdr3_length: 12; v_call: TRBV6-6; j_call: TRBJ1-2; clone_size: many; cdr3_nt: TGTGCCAGCAGTTACTCGGGGGATGGCTACACCTTC; cdr3_aa: CASSYSGDGYTF
d_call: TRBD1; cdr3_length: 17; v_call: TRBV12-3/TRBV12-4; j_call: TRBJ2-7; clone_size: NA; cdr3_nt: TGTGCCAGCAGTTTAGGCCACAGGGGGGTTAGATTGAACGAGCAGTACTTC; cdr3_aa: CASSLGHRGVRLNEQYF